This entry concerns a single TCR beta chain. Antigen unknown. Sequenced by immunoSEQ multiplex PCR; TCRdb stores in-frame clones only, minus some. The sample records roughly 120,000 clones, roughly 90% being singletons. The source of the sample is a study of T cell responses to AZD1222 COVID-19 vaccine. Regarding the study as a whole: Females outnumbered males among donors, who were mostly white British; clonal diversity was possibly underestimated.

Germline CDR1 LGHDT, CDR2 YNNKEL (reference sequence). The length of the CDR3 is 16 residues. V gave up 2 bases and J gave up 3 bases; unmatched junction bases: 8. The chain joins TRBV3-1 (or the pseudogene TRBV3-2) to TRBJ1-2, with TRBD1 matching 8 bases. This receptor was obtained from an adult in good health. This material consisted of peripheral blood, taken on day 0 of AZD1222 vaccination. This CDR3 reads CASSQTDRAAYYGYTF. The CDR3 nucleotides read TGTGCCAGCAGCCAAACGGACAGGGCGGCCTACTATGGCTACACCTTC.